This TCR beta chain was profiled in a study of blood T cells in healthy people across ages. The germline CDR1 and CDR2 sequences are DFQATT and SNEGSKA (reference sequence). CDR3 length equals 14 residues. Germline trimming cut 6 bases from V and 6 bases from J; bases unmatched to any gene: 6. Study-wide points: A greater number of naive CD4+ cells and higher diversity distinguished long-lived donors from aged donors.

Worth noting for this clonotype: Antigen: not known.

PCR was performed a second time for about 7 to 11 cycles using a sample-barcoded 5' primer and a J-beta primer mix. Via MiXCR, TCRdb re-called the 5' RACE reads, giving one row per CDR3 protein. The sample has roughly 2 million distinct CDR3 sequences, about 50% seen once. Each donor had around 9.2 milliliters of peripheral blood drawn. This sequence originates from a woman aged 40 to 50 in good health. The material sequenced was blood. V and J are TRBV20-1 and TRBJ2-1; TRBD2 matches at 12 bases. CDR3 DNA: TGCAGTGCACAACTAGCGGGGGGTGGCAATGAGCAGTTCTTC. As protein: CSAQLAGGGNEQFF.